This T cell receptor beta chain was sequenced in a study of Ad26.COV2.S vaccination and SARS-CoV-2 variants. Looking at the study overall: Recipients of Ad26.COV2.S got it intramuscularly, once or twice 56 days apart. Regarding the study as a whole: Analyses of TCR breadth and depth may have underestimated total T cell responses.

Treatment noted: about 20 received Ad26.COV2.S at low or high dose, single or two shots; about 5 received placebo; per-sample allocation not given. Sampling occurred on day 63 after the first vaccine or placebo injection. In the vaccine, an Ad26 vector expressed the SARS-CoV-2 spike of the Wuhan strain. TCRdb's table, derived via immunoSEQ multiplex PCR, lists solely in-frame clones and lacks some. The data contain fewer than 800,000 clones, roughly nine tenths of them singletons. The CDR3 extends over 14 amino acids. Trimming removed 6 bases from V and 6 bases from J, with 12 bases in between. Germline values: CDR1 MNHEY, CDR2 SVGAGI. This clone was recorded once. Its antigen is unidentified.

The chain uses TRBV6-5 and TRBJ1-6; the D gene is possibly TRBD1 (5 bases). This material consisted of peripheral blood, taken in a trial of Ad26.COV2.S vaccine versus placebo. The sequence was obtained from a person between 18 and 60 years old who received the Ad26.COV2.S COVID-19 vaccine or a placebo. The CDR3 DNA reads TGTGCCAGCAGCTTCAGGGCCGTTAATTCACCCCTCCACTTT. It is translated as CASSFRAVNSPLHF.